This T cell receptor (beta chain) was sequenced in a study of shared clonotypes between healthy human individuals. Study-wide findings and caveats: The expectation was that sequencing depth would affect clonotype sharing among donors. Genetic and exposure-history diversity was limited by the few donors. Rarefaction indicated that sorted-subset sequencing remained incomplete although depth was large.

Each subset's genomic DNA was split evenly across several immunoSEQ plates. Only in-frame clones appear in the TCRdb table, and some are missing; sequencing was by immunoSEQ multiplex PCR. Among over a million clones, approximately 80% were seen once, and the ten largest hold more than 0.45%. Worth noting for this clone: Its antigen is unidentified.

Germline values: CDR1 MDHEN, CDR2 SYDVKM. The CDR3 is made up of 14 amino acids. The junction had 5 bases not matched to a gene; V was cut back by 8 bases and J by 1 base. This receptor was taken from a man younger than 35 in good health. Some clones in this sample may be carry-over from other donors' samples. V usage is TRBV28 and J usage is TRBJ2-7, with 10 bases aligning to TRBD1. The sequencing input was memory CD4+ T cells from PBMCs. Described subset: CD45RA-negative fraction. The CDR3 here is CASRTGGNSYEQYF. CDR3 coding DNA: TGTGCCAGCCGGACAGGGGGGAATTCCTACGAGCAGTACTTC.